This T cell receptor (beta chain) emerged from a study of shared T cell receptors in the human thymus. Trimming cost V 4 bases and J 4 bases, with 16 bases left between them. CDR1 is LGHNA and CDR2 is YNFKEQ in the germline V gene. The CDR3 contains 15 residues. Assay used: immunoSEQ multiplex PCR; TCRdb lists only in-frame clones, some missing. The table has over 60,000 clones, 90% to 95% seen once. Sequencing was performed on thymocytes. The chain couples TRBV4-2 to TRBJ1-1, with a tentative D call TRBD1 (5 bases). The clonotype comes from a human donor. CDR3 loop: CASSPDAWTITEAFF. In nucleotides, the CDR3 is TGTGCCAGCAGCCCAGATGCGTGGACAATCACTGAAGCTTTCTTT.